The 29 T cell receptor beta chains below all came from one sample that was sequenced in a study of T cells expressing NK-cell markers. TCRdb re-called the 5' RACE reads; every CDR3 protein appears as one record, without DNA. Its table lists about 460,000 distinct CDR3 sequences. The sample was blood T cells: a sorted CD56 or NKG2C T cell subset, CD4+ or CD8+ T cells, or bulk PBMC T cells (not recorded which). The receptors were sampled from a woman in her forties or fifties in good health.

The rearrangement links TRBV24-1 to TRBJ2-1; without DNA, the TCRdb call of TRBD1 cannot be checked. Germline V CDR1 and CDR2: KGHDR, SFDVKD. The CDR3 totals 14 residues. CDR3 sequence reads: CATTDTQGRNEQFF.

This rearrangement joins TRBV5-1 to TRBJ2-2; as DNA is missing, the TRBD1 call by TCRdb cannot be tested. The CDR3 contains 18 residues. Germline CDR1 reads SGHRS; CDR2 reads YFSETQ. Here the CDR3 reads CASSLNAGQGANTGELFF.

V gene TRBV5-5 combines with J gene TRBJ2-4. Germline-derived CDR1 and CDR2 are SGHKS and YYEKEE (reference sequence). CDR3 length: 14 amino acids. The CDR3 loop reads CASMLGEAKNIQYF. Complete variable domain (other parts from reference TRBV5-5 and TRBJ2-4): DAGVTQSPTHLIKTRGQQVTLRCSPISGHKSVSWYQQVLGQGPQFIFQYYEKEERGRGNFPDRFSARQFPNYSSELNVNALLLGDSALYLCASMLGEAKNIQYFGAGTRLSVL.

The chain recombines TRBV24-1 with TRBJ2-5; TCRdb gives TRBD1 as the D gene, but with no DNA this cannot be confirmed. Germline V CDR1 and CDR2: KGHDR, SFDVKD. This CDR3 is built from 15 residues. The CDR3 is CATSDPKQGQETQYF.

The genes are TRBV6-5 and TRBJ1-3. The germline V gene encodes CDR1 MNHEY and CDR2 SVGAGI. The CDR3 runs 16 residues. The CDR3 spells CASSDYEQGSGNTIYF.

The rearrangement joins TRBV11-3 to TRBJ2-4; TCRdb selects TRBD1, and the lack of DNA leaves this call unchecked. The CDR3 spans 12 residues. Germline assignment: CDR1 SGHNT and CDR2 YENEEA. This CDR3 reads CASSPPGGIRYF.

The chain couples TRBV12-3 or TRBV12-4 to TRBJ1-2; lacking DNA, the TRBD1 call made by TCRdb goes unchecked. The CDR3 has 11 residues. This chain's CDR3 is CAIQGADGYTF.

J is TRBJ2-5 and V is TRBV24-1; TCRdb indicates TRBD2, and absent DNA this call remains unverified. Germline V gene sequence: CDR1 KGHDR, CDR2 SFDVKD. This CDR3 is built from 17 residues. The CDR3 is CATSGFGAGEARETQYF.

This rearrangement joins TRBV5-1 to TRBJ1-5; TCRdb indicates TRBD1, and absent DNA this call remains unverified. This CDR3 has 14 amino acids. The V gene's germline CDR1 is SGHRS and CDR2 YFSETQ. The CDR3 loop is CASRSDRGGRPQHF.

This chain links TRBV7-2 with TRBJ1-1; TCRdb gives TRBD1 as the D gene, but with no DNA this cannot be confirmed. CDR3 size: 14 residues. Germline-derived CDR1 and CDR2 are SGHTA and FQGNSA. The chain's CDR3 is CASSPPPRGSEAFF.

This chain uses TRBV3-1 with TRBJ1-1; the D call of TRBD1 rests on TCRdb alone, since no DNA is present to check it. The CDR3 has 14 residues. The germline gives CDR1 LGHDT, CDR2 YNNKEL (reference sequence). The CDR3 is CASSLRTGATEAFF.

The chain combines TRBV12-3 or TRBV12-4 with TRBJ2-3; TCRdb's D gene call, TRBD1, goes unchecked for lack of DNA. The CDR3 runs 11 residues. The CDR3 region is CASRLGGTQYF.

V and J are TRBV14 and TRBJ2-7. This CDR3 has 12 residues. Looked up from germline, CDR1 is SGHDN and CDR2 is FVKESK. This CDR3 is CASSPTRHEQYF.

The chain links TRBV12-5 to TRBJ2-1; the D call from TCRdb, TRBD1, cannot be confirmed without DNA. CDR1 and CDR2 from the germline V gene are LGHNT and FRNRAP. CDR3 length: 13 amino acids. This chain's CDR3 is CASGPDTYNEQFF.

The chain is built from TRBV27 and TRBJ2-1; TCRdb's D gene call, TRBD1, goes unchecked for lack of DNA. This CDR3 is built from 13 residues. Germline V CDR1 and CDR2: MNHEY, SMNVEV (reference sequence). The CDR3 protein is CASTNRGSNEQFF.

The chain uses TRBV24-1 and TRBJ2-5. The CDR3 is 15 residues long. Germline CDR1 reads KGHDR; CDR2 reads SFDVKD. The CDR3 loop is CATSDPTSNEETQYF.

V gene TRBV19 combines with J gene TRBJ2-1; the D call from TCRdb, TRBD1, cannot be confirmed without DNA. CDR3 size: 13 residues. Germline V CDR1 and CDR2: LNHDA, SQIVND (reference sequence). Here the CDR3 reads CASSILRGNEQFF. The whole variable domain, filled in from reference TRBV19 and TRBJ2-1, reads DGGITQSPKYLFRKEGQNVTLSCEQNLNHDAMYWYRQDPGQGLRLIYYSQIVNDFQKGDIAEGYSVSREKKESFPLTVTSAQKNPTAFYLCASSILRGNEQFFGPGTRLTVL.

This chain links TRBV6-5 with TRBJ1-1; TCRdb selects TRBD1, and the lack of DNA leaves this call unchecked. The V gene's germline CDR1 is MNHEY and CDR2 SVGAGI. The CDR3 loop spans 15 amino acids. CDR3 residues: CASSGGTGKLTEAFF.

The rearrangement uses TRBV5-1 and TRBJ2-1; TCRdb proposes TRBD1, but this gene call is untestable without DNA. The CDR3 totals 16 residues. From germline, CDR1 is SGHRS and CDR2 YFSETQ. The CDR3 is CASSHSPGQGDNEQFF.

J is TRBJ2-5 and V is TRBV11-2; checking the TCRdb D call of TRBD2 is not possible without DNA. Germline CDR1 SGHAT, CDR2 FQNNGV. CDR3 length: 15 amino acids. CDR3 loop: CASSLAGERGETQYF.

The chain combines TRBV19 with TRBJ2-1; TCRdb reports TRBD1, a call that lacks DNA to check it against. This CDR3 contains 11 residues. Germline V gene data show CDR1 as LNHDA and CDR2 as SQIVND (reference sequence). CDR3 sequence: CASSWAGVQFF.

CDR3 residues: CASSSSAFANTGELFF. V gene TRBV5-4 combines with J gene TRBJ2-2; TCRdb designates TRBD2, a call that cannot be tested without DNA. The CDR3 is made up of 16 amino acids. Germline V gives CDR1 SGHNT, CDR2 YYREEE (reference sequence).

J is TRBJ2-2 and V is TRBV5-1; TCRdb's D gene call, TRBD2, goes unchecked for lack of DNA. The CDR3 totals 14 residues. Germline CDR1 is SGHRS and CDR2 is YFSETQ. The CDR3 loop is CASHSGSGTGELFF.

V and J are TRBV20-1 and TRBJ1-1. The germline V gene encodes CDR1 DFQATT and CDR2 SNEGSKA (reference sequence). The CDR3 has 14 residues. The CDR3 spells CSASPPRVSTEAFF.

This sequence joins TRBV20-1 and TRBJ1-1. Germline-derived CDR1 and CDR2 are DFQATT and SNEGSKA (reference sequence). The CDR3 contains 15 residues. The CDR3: CSAPTPTLMNTEAFF.

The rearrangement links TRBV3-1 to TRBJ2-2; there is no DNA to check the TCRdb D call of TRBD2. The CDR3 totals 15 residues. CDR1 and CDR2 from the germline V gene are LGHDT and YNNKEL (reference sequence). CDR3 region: CASSQRSGRIGELFF. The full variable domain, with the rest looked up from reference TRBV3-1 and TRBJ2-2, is DTAVSQTPKYLVTQMGNDKSIKCEQNLGHDTMYWYKQDSKKFLKIMFSYNNKELIINETVPNRFSPKSPDKAHLNLHINSLELGDSAVYFCASSQRSGRIGELFFGEGSRLTVL.

CDR3 amino acids: CASSGGRAGEVDEQFF. The chain couples TRBV5-1 to TRBJ2-1; without DNA, the TCRdb call of TRBD2 cannot be checked. Germline V CDR1 and CDR2: SGHRS, YFSETQ. The CDR3 consists of 16 residues.

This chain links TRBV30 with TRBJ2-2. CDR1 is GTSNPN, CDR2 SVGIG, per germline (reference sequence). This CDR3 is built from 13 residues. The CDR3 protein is CAWSVGPAGELFF.

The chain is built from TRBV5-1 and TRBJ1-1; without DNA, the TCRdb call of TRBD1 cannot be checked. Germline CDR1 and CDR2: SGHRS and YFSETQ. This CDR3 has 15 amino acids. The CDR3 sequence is CASSSGQGKGTEAFF.